A single sample is the source of the 31 T cell receptor beta chains below, sequenced in a study of cytomegalovirus exposure and HLA in healthy donors. PCR was performed using 60 Vbeta and 13 Jbeta primers. Here immunoSEQ multiplex PCR was the method, and the copy in TCRdb shows in-frame clones only, minus some. Of some 150,000 clones in the sample, less than 80% are singletons; the top ten hold approximately 1.8%. Sequenced material: PBMCs. The receptor set was obtained from a female donor in good health and CMV-seropositive.

The chain has TRBV6-5 and TRBJ2-5, with 8 bases aligning to TRBD1. Per the germline V gene, CDR1 is MNHEY and CDR2 is SVGAGI. V shed 4 bases, J shed 5 bases, and the junction held 9 bases outside the gene matches. This CDR3 has 15 residues. The DNA for the CDR3 is TGTGCCAGCAGTTCCCCGACAGGGGTGAGGGAGACCCAGTACTTC. Encoded protein: CASSSPTGVRETQYF.

This sequence joins TRBV25-1 and TRBJ2-1; maybe TRBD2 (7 bases). The CDR3 runs to 13 residues. Trimming pared 6 bases from V and 5 bases from J, leaving 11 bases between. The germline V gene encodes CDR1 MGHDK and CDR2 SYGVNS. The CDR3 is CASRGGGDNEQFF. CDR3 coding DNA: TGTGCCAGCAGAGGGGGGGGTGACAATGAGCAGTTCTTC.

This clone was seen more than once but under ten times. V and J are TRBV7-2 and TRBJ2-5; 9 nucleotides agree with TRBD2. The length of the CDR3 is 16 residues. Germline V CDR1 and CDR2: SGHTA, FQGNSA. The ends lost 0 bases at V and 4 bases at J; junction bases unmatched: 6. CDR3 amino acids: CASSLALRGGTETQYF. CDR3 DNA sequence: TGTGCCAGCAGCTTAGCGTTGCGGGGGGGAACAGAGACCCAGTACTTC.

The V and J genes are TRBV11-2 and TRBJ1-2; D is perhaps TRBD1 (5 bases). The CDR3 sequence is 12 residues long. Trimming took 6 bases from V and 4 from J, leaving 9 bases between them. CDR1 and CDR2 from the germline V gene are SGHAT and FQNNGV. Written as DNA, the CDR3 is TGTGCCAGCAGAAATACAGGCTATGGCTACACCTTC. This encodes CASRNTGYGYTF.

Notes on this clone: Other nucleotide sequences in the sample specify the same CDR3. This chain uses TRBV28 with TRBJ2-7; 10 bases fit TRBD1. V shed 5 bases, J shed 1 base, and the junction held 5 bases outside the gene matches. Per the germline V gene, CDR1 is MDHEN and CDR2 is SYDVKM. The CDR3 length is 15 residues. CDR3 sequence reads: CASSTPGQGSYEQYF. The DNA for the CDR3 is TGTGCCAGCAGTACACCGGGACAGGGGTCCTACGAGCAGTACTTC.

The CDR3, as DNA: TGTGCCAGCAGCTCCAGAGGGACAGACACCTACAATGAGCAGTTCTTC. Residues: CASSSRGTDTYNEQFF. The chain is built from TRBV5-5 and TRBJ2-1, with 7 bases that match TRBD1. CDR3 length equals 16 residues. V lost 3 bases to trimming and J lost 2 bases; unmatched junction nucleotides: 8. Germline-derived CDR1 and CDR2 are SGHKS and YYEKEE (reference sequence).

Remarks on this clone: Different DNA sequences within this sample yield the same CDR3. The chain recombines TRBV9 with TRBJ2-1, with 9 bases that match TRBD2. V dropped 0 bases and J dropped 8; count of bases not matched to a gene: 0. The germline gives CDR1 SGDLS, CDR2 YYNGEE. The CDR3 totals 13 residues. CDR3 sequence reads: CASSVGGGDEQFF. As DNA, the CDR3 is TGTGCCAGCAGCGTAGGCGGGGGGGATGAGCAGTTCTTC.

A few counts support this clone. V usage is TRBV5-1 and J usage is TRBJ1-5, with 10 bases fitting TRBD1. The CDR3 is 13 residues long. The ends lost 4 bases at V and 7 bases at J; junction bases unmatched: 2. CDR1 SGHRS and CDR2 YFSETQ come from the germline V gene. In DNA form, the CDR3 reads TGCGCCAGCAGCGGGACAGGGGACCAGCCCCAGCATTTT. Translating it yields CASSGTGDQPQHF.

V and J are TRBV5-4 and TRBJ2-7; D unresolved. Germline V gives CDR1 SGHNT, CDR2 YYREEE (reference sequence). V lost 1 base and J lost 7, with 9 bases in between. The CDR3 contains 12 residues. CDR3 DNA: TGTGCCAGCAGCTTGCCACAAGAAGAGCAGTACTTC. It specifies CASSLPQEEQYF.

The chain links TRBV27 to TRBJ2-6; the D is unclear. Germline lookup yields CDR1 MNHEY and CDR2 SMNVEV (reference sequence). V was pared by 4 bases and J by 4 bases, with 5 bases between. CDR3 length equals 13 residues. CDR3 sequence: CASSSTGANVLTF. The CDR3 region has the DNA TGTGCCAGCAGTTCAACAGGGGCCAACGTCCTGACTTTC.

This clone turned up a few times. The chain has TRBV29-1 and TRBJ2-7, with no clear D. Trimming removed 6 bases at V and 5 bases at J, with 11 bases between. CDR1 SQVTM and CDR2 ANQGSEA come from the germline V gene. The CDR3 loop spans 11 amino acids. CDR3 amino acids: CSVAFLNEQYF. The CDR3 DNA reads as TGCAGCGTGGCCTTTTTGAACGAGCAGTACTTC.

J is TRBJ1-5 and V is TRBV5-5; D unresolved. Between the trimmed V and J ends, which lost 4 bases and 0 bases, there was a span of 11 bases. CDR1 is SGHKS, CDR2 YYEKEE, per germline (reference sequence). CDR3 length: 15 amino acids. DNA of the CDR3: TGTGCCAGCAGCCGCGTACCTTCTAGCAATCAGCCCCAGCATTTT. It encodes CASSRVPSSNQPQHF.

V is TRBV19 and J is TRBJ1-6, with 8 bases identical to TRBD1. V was pared by 8 bases and J by 10 bases, with 10 bases of the junction left unmatched. This CDR3 comprises 14 residues. From germline, CDR1 is LNHDA and CDR2 SQIVND (reference sequence). CDR3 sequence: CASHSTGVVSPLHF. The CDR3 nucleotides read TGTGCCAGTCATTCGACAGGGGTCGTCTCACCCCTCCACTTT.

The V and J genes are TRBV13 and TRBJ2-1; TRBD2 aligns across 9 bases. The germline V gene encodes CDR1 PRHDT and CDR2 FYEKMQ (reference sequence). V lost 5 bases and J lost 4; bases outside the gene matches: 6. This CDR3 contains 15 residues. The CDR3 DNA reads TGTGCCAGCAGCCCAGGGACTAGCAGGTACAATGAGCAGTTCTTC. Protein: CASSPGTSRYNEQFF.

The rearrangement joins TRBV15 to TRBJ1-4; D uncertain. The V gene's germline CDR1 is LNHNV and CDR2 YYDKDF (reference sequence). V was pared by 0 bases and J by 5 bases, with 10 bases between. The CDR3 contains 15 residues. The CDR3 here is CATSRDLGRNEKLFF. DNA for the CDR3: TGTGCCACCAGCAGAGATCTAGGGAGGAATGAAAAACTGTTTTTT.

This clone was found once. This chain joins TRBV21-1 and TRBJ2-7; no check of the table's D call, TRBD1, against the DNA was made. TRBV21-1 is marked as a pseudogene. The CDR3 covers 18 residues. The CDR3 reads CASSKGEIRGQGDSEQYF. The CDR3 DNA is TGTGCCAGCAGCAAAGGAGAAATTCGGGGACAGGGGGACTCCGAGCAGTACTTC.

The V gene is TRBV6-5, the J gene TRBJ2-1; D perhaps matches TRBD2 (6 bases). The CDR3 runs to 15 residues. V lost 1 base, J lost 4 bases, and 11 bases lay in between. Per the germline V gene, CDR1 is MNHEY and CDR2 is SVGAGI. The DNA of the CDR3 is TGTGCCAGCAGTTACTTAGGACTAAATTACAATGAGCAGTTCTTC. The encoded protein is CASSYLGLNYNEQFF.

The sample holds many counts of this clone. The chain couples TRBV5-8 to TRBJ2-7, with TRBD2 as a possible D gene (7 bases). Looked up from germline, CDR1 is SGHTS and CDR2 is YDEGEE. This CDR3 is built from 14 residues. V gave up 0 bases and J gave up 3 bases, with 10 bases separating them. The CDR3, as DNA: TGTGCCAGCAGCTTGGCGGGGGGCCACTACGAGCAGTACTTC. It translates to CASSLAGGHYEQYF.

The chain carries TRBV7-8 and TRBJ2-7; D perhaps matches TRBD1 (5 bases). The J call may be wrong; the DNA end is better matched by TRBJ2-1. This CDR3 contains 14 residues. Germline CDR1 SGHVS, CDR2 FQNEAQ. The CDR3 coding sequence is TGTGCCAGCAGCTTACAGGGTTCGTACAATGAGCAGTTCTTC. As protein: CASSLQGSYNEQFF.

As regards this clone: Other DNA sequences in this specimen translate into the identical CDR3. The J gene is TRBJ1-6, the V gene TRBV27; 7 nucleotides match TRBD1. V shed 3 bases, J shed 10 bases, and the junction held 3 bases outside the gene matches. Germline V gene data show CDR1 as MNHEY and CDR2 as SMNVEV (reference sequence). The CDR3 contains 13 residues. As DNA, the CDR3 is TGTGCCAGCAGTTTCGACAGGGAGTCACCCCTCCACTTT. Its protein is CASSFDRESPLHF.

Note on this clone: Other nucleotide sequences from this sample produce the same CDR3. The chain recombines TRBV10-2 with TRBJ2-7, with 7 bases aligning to TRBD1. The CDR3 is 12 amino acids. Trimming at V came to 6 bases and at J to 3 bases, leaving 2 bases not matched to a gene. The germline V gene encodes CDR1 WSHSY and CDR2 SAAADI. The CDR3 is CASRDRSYEQYF. CDR3 DNA sequence: TGCGCCAGCAGGGACAGGAGCTACGAGCAGTACTTC.

The V call is TRBV10-3, the J call TRBJ1-6; D is ambiguous. In germline, CDR1 is ENHRY, CDR2 SYGVKD. The CDR3 has 13 amino acids. Between the trimmed V and J ends, which lost 0 bases and 6 bases, there was a span of 3 bases. The CDR3 nucleotides read TGTGCCATCAGTGAGTCGAGTAATTCACCCCTCCACTTT. Translating it yields CAISESSNSPLHF.

The chain couples TRBV5-4 to TRBJ2-3; TRBD2 aligns across 7 bases. CDR3 length: 15 amino acids. The V segment lost 0 bases and the J segment 1 base; nucleotides outside the gene matches: 2. The germline CDR1 and CDR2 sequences are SGHNT and YYREEE (reference sequence). CDR3 loop: CASSLASGGTDTQYF. In DNA, the CDR3 is TGTGCCAGCAGCTTGGCTAGCGGTGGCACAGATACGCAGTATTTT.

The CDR3, as DNA: TGTGCCAGCAGGAGCAGCGGCGTCACAGATACGCAGTATTTT. Its translation is CASRSSGVTDTQYF. The V gene is TRBV27, the J gene TRBJ2-3; maybe TRBD2 (5 bases). The CDR3 extends over 14 amino acids. Trimming stripped 6 bases from V and 2 bases from J, with 12 bases between. Per germline, CDR1 MNHEY and CDR2 SMNVEV (reference sequence).

As DNA, the CDR3 is TGTGCCAGCAGTGGGACAGGTCCCCGAAGGACTGAAGCTTTCTTT. It encodes CASSGTGPRRTEAFF. The V gene is TRBV27, the J gene TRBJ1-1; 8 bases are shared with TRBD1. This CDR3 is built from 15 residues. The trim removed 5 bases at V and 5 bases at J, leaving 10 bases unmatched. The germline V gene encodes CDR1 MNHEY and CDR2 SMNVEV (reference sequence).

The chain links TRBV7-9 to TRBJ2-5; possibly TRBD2 for D (5 bases). TRBJ2-7 explains the end of the DNA better; the J call may be wrong. The CDR3 contains 14 residues. Germline CDR1 is SEHNR and CDR2 is FQNEAQ (reference sequence). The chain's CDR3 is CASSLWTGTYEQYF. The CDR3 nucleotides are TGTGCCAGCAGCCTCTGGACGGGAACCTACGAGCAGTACTTC.

The genes are TRBV5-1 and TRBJ2-2, with D uncertain. The length of the CDR3 is 12 residues. Germline lookup yields CDR1 SGHRS and CDR2 YFSETQ. V lost 2 bases and J 8 bases, leaving 7 bases between the germline ends. The CDR3 DNA reads TGCGCCAGCAGCTTCTCGTCGGGGGAGCTGTTTTTT. Amino acids: CASSFSSGELFF.

V and J are TRBV29-1 and TRBJ2-7, with D perhaps TRBD1 (5 bases). The V gene lost 3 bases and the J gene lost 4 bases, with 13 bases spanning the gap. This CDR3 contains 13 residues. Germline loops: CDR1 SQVTM, CDR2 ANQGSEA. The CDR3 reads CSVDGQGSYEQYF. The CDR3, as DNA: TGCAGCGTTGATGGGCAGGGTTCTTACGAGCAGTACTTC.

This clone has just a few counts. The chain uses TRBV7-2 and TRBJ2-7; the match to TRBD1 covers 7 bases. Trimming cost V 5 bases and J 1 base; bases outside gene matches: 8. Germline CDR1 and CDR2: SGHTA and FQGNSA. The CDR3 sequence is 15 residues long. The CDR3 sequence: CASSTRTGGSYEQYF. CDR3 DNA sequence: TGTGCCAGCAGCACCCGGACAGGCGGTTCCTACGAGCAGTACTTC.

CDR3 bases: TGTGCCAGCAGCTTAGATGGGGGGGGAGCAGCTAATGAAAAACTGTTTTTT. It codes for CASSLDGGGAANEKLFF. This sequence joins TRBV11-2 and TRBJ1-4; tentative D call: TRBD1 (5 bases). Germline V gives CDR1 SGHAT, CDR2 FQNNGV. This CDR3 has 17 residues. V was pared by 0 bases and J by 3 bases, with 14 bases between.

The rearrangement links TRBV30 to TRBJ1-6; D ambiguous. This CDR3 is 13 amino acids long. CDR1 GTSNPN and CDR2 SVGIG come from the germline V gene (reference sequence). Trimming stripped 3 bases from V and 0 bases from J, with 3 bases between. DNA of the CDR3: TGTGCCTGGAGGAGCTCCTATAATTCACCCCTCCACTTT. This translates into CAWRSSYNSPLHF.